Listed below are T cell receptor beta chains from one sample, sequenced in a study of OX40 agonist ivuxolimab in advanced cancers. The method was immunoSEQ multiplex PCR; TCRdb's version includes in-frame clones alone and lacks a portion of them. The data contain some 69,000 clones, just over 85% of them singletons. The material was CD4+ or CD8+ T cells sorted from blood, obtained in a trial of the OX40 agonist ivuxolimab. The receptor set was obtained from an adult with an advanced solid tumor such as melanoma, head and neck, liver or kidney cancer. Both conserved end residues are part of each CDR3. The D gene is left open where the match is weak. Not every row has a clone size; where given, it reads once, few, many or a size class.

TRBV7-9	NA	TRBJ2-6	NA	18	CASSLAVGGTPGANVLTF	TGTGCCAGCAGCTTAGCAGTCGGAGGGACCCCTGGGGCCAACGTCCTGACTTTC
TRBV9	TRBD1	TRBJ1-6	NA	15	CASSAAQGYNSPLHF	TGTGCCAGCAGCGCAGCACAGGGGTATAATTCACCCCTCCACTTT
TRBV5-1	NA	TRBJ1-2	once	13	CASSLSPRDWGTF	TGCGCCAGCAGCTTGTCCCCCAGGGACTGGGGCACCTTC
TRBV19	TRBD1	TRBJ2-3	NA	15	CASSIGQGIRDTQYF	TGTGCCAGTAGTATTGGACAGGGGATCCGAGATACGCAGTATTTT
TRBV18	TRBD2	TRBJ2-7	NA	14	CASSSAGGPGEQYF	TGTGCCAGCTCATCGGCGGGAGGGCCGGGGGAGCAGTACTTC
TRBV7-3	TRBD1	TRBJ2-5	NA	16	CASSPRGQDQRGTQYF	TGTGCCAGCAGCCCAAGGGGGCAGGACCAAAGAGGGACCCAGTACTTC
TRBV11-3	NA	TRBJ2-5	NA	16	CASSLDSSVRVKTQYF	TGTGCCAGCAGCTTAGATTCATCCGTCCGCGTAAAGACCCAGTACTTC
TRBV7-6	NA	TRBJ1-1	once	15	CASSSIRGNGTEAFF	TGTGCCAGCAGCTCAATTCGGGGGAATGGCACTGAAGCTTTCTTT
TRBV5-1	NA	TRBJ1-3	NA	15	CASKENGNSGNTIYF	TGCGCCAGCAAAGAAAACGGAAACTCTGGAAACACCATATATTTT
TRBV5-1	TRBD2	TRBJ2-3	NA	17	CASSALTSGGTTDTQYF	TGCGCCAGCAGCGCGCTGACTAGCGGGGGTACCACAGATACGCAGTATTTT
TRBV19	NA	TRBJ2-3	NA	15	CASNKSPGLGDTQYF	TGTGCCAGTAACAAGAGCCCGGGCCTGGGAGATACGCAGTATTTT
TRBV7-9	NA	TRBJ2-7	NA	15	CASSPPGAGRYEQYF	TGTGCCAGCAGCCCCCCAGGGGCAGGGAGGTACGAGCAGTACTTC
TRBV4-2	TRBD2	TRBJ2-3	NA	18	CASSQDRAGLTFTDTQYF	TGTGCCAGCAGCCAAGATCGGGCGGGACTAACCTTCACAGATACGCAGTATTTT
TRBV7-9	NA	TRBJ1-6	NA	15	CASSLPTNGNSPLHF	TGTGCCAGCAGCTTGCCGACTAACGGGAATTCACCCCTCCACTTT
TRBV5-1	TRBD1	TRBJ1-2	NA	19	CASSLGTLPGQGLYYGYTF	TGCGCCAGCAGCTTGGGGACTTTGCCGGGACAGGGTCTCTACTATGGCTACACCTTC
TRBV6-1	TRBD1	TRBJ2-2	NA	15	CASSLWTGGTGELFF	TGTGCCAGCAGCTTGTGGACAGGGGGCACCGGGGAGCTGTTTTTT
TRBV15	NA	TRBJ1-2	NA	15	CATSRDRVAPYGYTF	TGTGCCACCAGCAGAGACAGGGTCGCTCCCTATGGCTACACCTTC
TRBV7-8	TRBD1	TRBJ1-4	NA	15	CASSSGQATNEKLFF	TGTGCCAGCAGCTCAGGACAGGCAACTAATGAAAAACTGTTTTTT
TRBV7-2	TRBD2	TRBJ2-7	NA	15	CASSPAGGGYYEQYF	TGTGCCAGCAGCCCGGCGGGGGGGGGTTACTACGAGCAGTACTTC
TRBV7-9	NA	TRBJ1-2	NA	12	CASSFGQFGYTF	TGTGCCAGCAGCTTCGGACAGTTTGGCTACACCTTC